This entry lists 5 T cell receptor beta chains sequenced from one sample in a study of T-cell memory formation after mild COVID-19. TCRdb re-derived calls from the 5' RACE reads in MiXCR, one entry per CDR3 protein. Here the sample spans approximately 410,000 distinct CDR3 sequences, around a quarter being singletons. Material: PBMCs or a T cell subset sorted from them (not recorded which). The receptors stem from an adult woman who had mild COVID-19 (a few samples of this study predate the infection). Cell type and time point are not known.

This clonotype was recorded a few times. The chain has TRBV19 and TRBJ2-7, with D hard to call. V lost 5 bases to trimming and J lost 5 bases, with 16 bases between them. The CDR3 consists of 14 residues. The germline V gene encodes CDR1 LNHDA and CDR2 SQIVND (reference sequence). CDR3 amino acids: CASSRTGSRNEQYF. The DNA for the CDR3 is TGTGCCAGTAGTCGGACGGGTTCGAGGAACGAGCAGTACTTC.

This clonotype was picked up many times. The V call is TRBV6-6, the J call TRBJ2-3, with D possibly matching TRBD2 (7 bases). V was shortened by 7 bases and J by 5 bases, with 19 bases between the two germline ends. Germline V gene sequence: CDR1 MNHNY, CDR2 SVGAGI (reference sequence). This CDR3 contains 15 residues. CDR3 DNA sequence: TGTGCCAGCACTCTACAGGGAGGGAGAGGAGATACGCAGTATTTT. Translated, it gives CASTLQGGRGDTQYF.

This clonotype was counted a few times. The V gene is TRBV14, the J gene TRBJ1-3; unclear D gene. The CDR3 has 12 residues. V lost 7 bases and J lost 1, with 5 bases in between. The germline V gene has CDR1 SGHDN and CDR2 FVKESK. The CDR3 region is CASTASGNTIYF. The CDR3 DNA is TGTGCCAGCACAGCTTCTGGAAACACCATATATTTT.

The chain combines TRBV5-1 with TRBJ2-3; no definite D call. Germline-derived CDR1 and CDR2 are SGHRS and YFSETQ. The germline V and J ends were trimmed by 2 bases and 4 bases, with 14 bases remaining between them. The CDR3 loop spans 15 amino acids. CDR3 bases: TGCGCCAGCAGCTTCAACTTTGACCTCGCAGATACGCAGTATTTT. This encodes CASSFNFDLADTQYF.

The chain carries TRBV14 and TRBJ1-1; possible D gene TRBD1, 5 bases. CDR1 is SGHDN and CDR2 is FVKESK in the germline V gene. This CDR3 comprises 15 residues. Trimming took 0 bases from V and 2 from J, leaving 10 bases between them. Here the CDR3 DNA reads TGTGCCAGCAGCCAAGATTGGGACGCCAACACTGAAGCTTTCTTT. Translating it yields CASSQDWDANTEAFF.